The entry that follows covers one T cell receptor (beta chain) sequence. Germline CDR1 MNHNS, CDR2 SASEGT. The CDR3 is 14 amino acids. Trimming removed 3 bases from V and 4 bases from J; junction bases left unmatched: 5. PCR used 60 Vbeta primers and 13 Jbeta primers. The assay was immunoSEQ multiplex PCR, and TCRdb's table has in-frame clones only and misses some. The listing contains roughly 43,000 clones. The data stem from a study of cytomegalovirus exposure and HLA in healthy donors. The sequenced sample was PBMCs. The chain employs TRBV6-1 and TRBJ2-7; 8 positions match TRBD1. The TCR was taken from a woman in her thirties or forties in good health and CMV-seronegative. As DNA, the CDR3 is TGTGCCAGCAGTGATAGGACAGGGAGTTACGAGCAGTACTTC. Translated: CASSDRTGSYEQYF.